This T cell receptor (beta chain) is from a study of T-cell reconstitution after alpha-beta-depleted transplantation in children. This CDR3 spans 14 amino acids. Per germline, CDR1 SGHTA and CDR2 FQGTGA. V was trimmed by 2 bases and J by 13 bases, leaving 18 bases between them. Unique molecular identifiers were incorporated into the prepared TCRbeta library. TCRdb itself ran the PCR reads through MiXCR, one entry per CDR3 protein. This sample carries about 540,000 distinct CDR3 sequences, 18% of them seen once, and the ten largest clones take approximately 3%. The origin of this receptor is a human donor who donated a stem cell graft to a child with acute lymphoblastic leukemia. This chain links TRBV7-3 with TRBJ2-1, with D possibly matching TRBD1 (6 bases). Sequenced here: PBMCs from the stem cell graft donor, sampled from the stem cell graft. In DNA form, the CDR3 reads TGTGCCAGCAGCTTAGAGGGACGGGCAGGGGCCCAGTTCTTC. Amino acid sequence: CASSLEGRAGAQFF.